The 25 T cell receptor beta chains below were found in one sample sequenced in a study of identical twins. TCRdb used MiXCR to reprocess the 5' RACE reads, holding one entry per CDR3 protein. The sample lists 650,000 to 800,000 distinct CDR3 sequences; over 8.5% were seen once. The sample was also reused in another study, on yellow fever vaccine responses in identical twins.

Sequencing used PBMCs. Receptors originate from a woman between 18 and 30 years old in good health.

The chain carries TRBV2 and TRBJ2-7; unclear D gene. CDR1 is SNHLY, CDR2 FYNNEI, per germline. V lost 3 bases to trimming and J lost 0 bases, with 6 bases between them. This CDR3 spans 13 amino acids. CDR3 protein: CASSDRFSYEQYF. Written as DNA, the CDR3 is TGTGCCAGCAGTGATCGTTTCTCCTACGAGCAGTACTTC.

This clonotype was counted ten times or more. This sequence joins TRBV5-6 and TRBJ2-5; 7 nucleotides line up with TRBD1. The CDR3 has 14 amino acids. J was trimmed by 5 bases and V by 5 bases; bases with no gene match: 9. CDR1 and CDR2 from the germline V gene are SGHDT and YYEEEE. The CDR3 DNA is TGTGCCAGCAGTTCAATGACAGGGTTGGAGACCCAGTACTTC. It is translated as CASSSMTGLETQYF.

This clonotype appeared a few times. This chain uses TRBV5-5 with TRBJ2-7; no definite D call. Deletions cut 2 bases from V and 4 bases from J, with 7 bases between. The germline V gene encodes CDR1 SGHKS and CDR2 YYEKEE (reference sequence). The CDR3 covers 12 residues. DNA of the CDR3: TGTGCCAGCAGCTTTGCCGTGTACGAGCAGTACTTC. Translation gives CASSFAVYEQYF. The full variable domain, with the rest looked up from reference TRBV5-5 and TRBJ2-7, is DAGVTQSPTHLIKTRGQQVTLRCSPISGHKSVSWYQQVLGQGPQFIFQYYEKEERGRGNFPDRFSARQFPNYSSELNVNALLLGDSALYLCASSFAVYEQYFGPGTRLTVT.

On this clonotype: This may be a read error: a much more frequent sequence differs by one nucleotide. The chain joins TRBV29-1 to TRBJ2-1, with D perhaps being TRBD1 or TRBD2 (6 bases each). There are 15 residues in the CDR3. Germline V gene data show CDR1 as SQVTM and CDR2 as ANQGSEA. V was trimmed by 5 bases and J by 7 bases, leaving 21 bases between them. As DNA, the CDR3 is TGCAGCGTTACCGGGATACAGGGACTCATAAATGAGCAGTTCTTC. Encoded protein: CSVTGIQGLINEQFF.

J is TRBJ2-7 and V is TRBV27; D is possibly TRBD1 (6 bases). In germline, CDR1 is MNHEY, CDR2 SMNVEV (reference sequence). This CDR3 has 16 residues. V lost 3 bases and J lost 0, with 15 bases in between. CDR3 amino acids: CASSFGVGGFSYEQYF. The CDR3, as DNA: TGTGCCAGCAGTTTTGGAGTAGGGGGTTTCTCCTACGAGCAGTACTTC.

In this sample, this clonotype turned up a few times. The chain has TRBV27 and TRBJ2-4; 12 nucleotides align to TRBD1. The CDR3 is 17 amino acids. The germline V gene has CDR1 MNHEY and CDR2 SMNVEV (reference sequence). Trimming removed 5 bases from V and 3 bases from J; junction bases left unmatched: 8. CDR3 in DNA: TGTGCCAGCAGTGCAGGGACAGGGGGCGCTGACAAAAACATTCAGTACTTC. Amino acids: CASSAGTGGADKNIQYF.

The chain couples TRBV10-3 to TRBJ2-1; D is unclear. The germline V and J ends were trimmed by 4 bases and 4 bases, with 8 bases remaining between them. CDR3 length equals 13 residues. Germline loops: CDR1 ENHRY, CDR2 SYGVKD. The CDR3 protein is CAISASEYNEQFF. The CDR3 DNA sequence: TGTGCCATCAGTGCCTCGGAGTACAATGAGCAGTTCTTC.

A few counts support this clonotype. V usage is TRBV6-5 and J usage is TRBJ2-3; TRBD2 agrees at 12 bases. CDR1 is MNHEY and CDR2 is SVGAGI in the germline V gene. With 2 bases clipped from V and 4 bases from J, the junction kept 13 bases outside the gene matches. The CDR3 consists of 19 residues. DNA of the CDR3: TGTGCCAGCAGTTACCTCCCATCAGCTAGCGGGAGGGCCGCAGATACGCAGTATTTT. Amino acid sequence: CASSYLPSASGRAADTQYF.

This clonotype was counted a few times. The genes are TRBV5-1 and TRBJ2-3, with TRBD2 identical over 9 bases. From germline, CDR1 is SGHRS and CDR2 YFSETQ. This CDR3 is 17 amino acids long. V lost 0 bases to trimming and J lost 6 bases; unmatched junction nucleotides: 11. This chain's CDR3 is CASSLGWSSGAADTQYF. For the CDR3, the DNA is TGCGCCAGCAGCTTGGGGTGGTCTAGCGGGGCAGCTGATACGCAGTATTTT.

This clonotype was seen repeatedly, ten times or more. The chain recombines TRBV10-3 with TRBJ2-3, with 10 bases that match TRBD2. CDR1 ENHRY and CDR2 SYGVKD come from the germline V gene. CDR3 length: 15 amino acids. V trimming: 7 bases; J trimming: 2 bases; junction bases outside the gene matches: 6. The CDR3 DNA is TGTGCCATCAATGCCCTAGCGGGAGACACAGATACGCAGTATTTT. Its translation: CAINALAGDTDTQYF.

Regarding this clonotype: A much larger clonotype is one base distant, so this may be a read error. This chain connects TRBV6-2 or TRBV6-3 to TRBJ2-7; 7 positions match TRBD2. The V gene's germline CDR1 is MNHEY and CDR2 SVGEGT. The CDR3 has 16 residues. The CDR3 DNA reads TGTGCCGGCAGCCCCGCTGGTGGAGCGGGATTCTACGAGCAGTACTTC. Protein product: CAGSPAGGAGFYEQYF.

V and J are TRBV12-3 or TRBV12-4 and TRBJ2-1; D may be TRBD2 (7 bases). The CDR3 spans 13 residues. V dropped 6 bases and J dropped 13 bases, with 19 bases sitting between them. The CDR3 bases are TGTGCCAGCAGCCTTCCGAGGGGGGGCCCTCAGTTCTTC. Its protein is CASSLPRGGPQFF.

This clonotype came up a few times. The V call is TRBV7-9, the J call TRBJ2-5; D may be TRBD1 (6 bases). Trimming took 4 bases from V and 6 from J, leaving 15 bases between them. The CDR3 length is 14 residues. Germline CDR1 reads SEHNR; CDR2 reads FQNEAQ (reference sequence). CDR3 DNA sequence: TGTGCCAGCAGCTCCCAAACAGGGCCGCAGACCCAGTACTTC. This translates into CASSSQTGPQTQYF.

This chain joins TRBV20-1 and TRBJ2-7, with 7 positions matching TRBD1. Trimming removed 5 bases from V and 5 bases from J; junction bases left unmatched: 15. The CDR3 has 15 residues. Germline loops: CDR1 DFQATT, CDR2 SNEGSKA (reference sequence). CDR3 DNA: TGCAGTGCTCGCTACCGGGACAGCTTATTTGACGAGCAGTACTTC. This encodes CSARYRDSLFDEQYF.

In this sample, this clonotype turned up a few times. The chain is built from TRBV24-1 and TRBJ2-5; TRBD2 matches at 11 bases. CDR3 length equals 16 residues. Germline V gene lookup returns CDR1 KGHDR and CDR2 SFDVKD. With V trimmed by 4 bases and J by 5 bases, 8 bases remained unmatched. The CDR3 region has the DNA TGTGCCACCAGTGACCACACTAGCGGGAGTGGTGAGACCCAGTACTTC. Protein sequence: CATSDHTSGSGETQYF.

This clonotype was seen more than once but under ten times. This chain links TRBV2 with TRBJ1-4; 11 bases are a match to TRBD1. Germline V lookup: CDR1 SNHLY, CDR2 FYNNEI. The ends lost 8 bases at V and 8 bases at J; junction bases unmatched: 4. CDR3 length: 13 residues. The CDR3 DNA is TGTGCCAGCCCGGGACAGGGGGACGAAAAACTGTTTTTT. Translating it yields CASPGQGDEKLFF.

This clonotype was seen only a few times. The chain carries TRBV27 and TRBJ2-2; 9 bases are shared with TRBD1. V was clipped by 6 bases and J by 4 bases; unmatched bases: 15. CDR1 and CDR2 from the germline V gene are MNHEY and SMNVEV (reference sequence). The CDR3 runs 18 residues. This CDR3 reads CASSRGTGMFLSTGELFF. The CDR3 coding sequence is TGTGCCAGCAGCCGGGGGACAGGGATGTTCCTCTCCACCGGGGAGCTGTTTTTT.

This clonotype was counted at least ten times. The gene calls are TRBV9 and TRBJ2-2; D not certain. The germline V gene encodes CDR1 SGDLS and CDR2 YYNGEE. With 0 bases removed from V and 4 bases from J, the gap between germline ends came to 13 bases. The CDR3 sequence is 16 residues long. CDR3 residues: CASSVAVGKATGELFF. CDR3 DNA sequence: TGTGCCAGCAGCGTAGCTGTGGGGAAAGCCACCGGGGAGCTGTTTTTT.

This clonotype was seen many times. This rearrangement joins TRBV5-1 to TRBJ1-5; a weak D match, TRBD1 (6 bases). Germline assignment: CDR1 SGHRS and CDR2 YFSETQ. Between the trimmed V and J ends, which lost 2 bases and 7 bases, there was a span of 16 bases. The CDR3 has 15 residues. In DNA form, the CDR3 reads TGCGCCAGCAGCTTCGGTGACCAGGGGAGGCAGCCCCAGCATTTT. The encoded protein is CASSFGDQGRQPQHF. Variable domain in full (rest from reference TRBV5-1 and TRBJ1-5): KAGVTQTPRYLIKTRGQQVTLSCSPISGHRSVSWYQQTPGQGLQFLFEYFSETQRNKGNFPGRFSGRQFSNSRSEMNVSTLELGDSALYLCASSFGDQGRQPQHFGDGTRLSIL.

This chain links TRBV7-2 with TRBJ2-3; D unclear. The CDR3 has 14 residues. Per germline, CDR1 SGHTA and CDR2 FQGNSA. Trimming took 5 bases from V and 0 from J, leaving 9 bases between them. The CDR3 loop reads CASSRSSSTDTQYF. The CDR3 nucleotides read TGTGCCAGCAGCCGCAGCTCTAGCACAGATACGCAGTATTTT.

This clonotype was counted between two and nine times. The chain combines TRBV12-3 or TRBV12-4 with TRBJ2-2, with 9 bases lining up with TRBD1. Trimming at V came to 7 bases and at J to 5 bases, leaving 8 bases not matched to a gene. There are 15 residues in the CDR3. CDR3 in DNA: TGTGCCAGCACCCAACAGGGGGCGCGGACCGGGGAGCTGTTTTTT. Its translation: CASTQQGARTGELFF.

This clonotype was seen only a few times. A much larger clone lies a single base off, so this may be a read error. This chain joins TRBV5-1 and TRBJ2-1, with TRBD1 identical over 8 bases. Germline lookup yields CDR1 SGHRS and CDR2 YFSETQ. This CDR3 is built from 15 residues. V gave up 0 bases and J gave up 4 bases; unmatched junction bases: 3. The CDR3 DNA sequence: TGCGCCAGCAGCTTGGAGGGACAGGATTACAATGAGCAGTTCTTC. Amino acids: CASSLEGQDYNEQFF.

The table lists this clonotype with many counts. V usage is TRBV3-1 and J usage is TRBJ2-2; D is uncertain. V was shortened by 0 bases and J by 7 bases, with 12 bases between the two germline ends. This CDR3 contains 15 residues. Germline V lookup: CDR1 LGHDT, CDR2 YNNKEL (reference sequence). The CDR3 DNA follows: TGTGCCAGCAGCCAAGATAGACTCCCAAACGGGGAGCTGTTTTTT. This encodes CASSQDRLPNGELFF. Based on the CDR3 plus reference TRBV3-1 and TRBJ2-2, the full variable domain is DTAVSQTPKYLVTQMGNDKSIKCEQNLGHDTMYWYKQDSKKFLKIMFSYNNKELIINETVPNRFSPKSPDKAHLNLHINSLELGDSAVYFCASSQDRLPNGELFFGEGSRLTVL.

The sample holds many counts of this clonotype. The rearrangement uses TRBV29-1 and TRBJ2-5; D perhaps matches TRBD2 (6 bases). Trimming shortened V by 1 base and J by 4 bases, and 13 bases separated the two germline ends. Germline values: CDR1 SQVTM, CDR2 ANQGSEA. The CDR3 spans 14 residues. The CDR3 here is CSVEVDYFTETQYF. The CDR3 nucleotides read TGCAGCGTTGAAGTGGACTACTTCACAGAGACCCAGTACTTC.

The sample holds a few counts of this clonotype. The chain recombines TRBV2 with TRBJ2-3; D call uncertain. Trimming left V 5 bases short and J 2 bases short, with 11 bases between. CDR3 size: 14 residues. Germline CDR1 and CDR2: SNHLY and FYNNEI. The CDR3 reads CASSRLRNTDTQYF. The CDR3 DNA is TGTGCCAGCAGTCGACTGCGGAACACAGATACGCAGTATTTT.